This is a list of T cell receptor beta chains from one sample in a study of blood T cell repertoires in COVID-19. Sequencing used immunoSEQ multiplex PCR; TCRdb keeps in-frame clones, though not all of them. The sample lists around 170,000 clones; roughly 81% were seen once. The specimen sequenced was peripheral blood. Source of these receptors: a woman over 75 with COVID-19, enrolled during active disease. Both conserved end residues are part of each CDR3. The D gene is left open where the match is weak. A clone size is listed for some rows: how often the clone was seen (once, few, many), or a class if it is expanded.

J gene,D gene,clone size,V gene,CDR3 DNA,CDR3 protein
TRBJ2-5,.,.,TRBV5-8,TGTGCCAGCAGCTTATTCGATGAGAGGACCCAGTACTTC,CASSLFDERTQYF
TRBJ2-2,TRBD2,once,TRBV6-6,TGTGCCAGCAGGGGCGCTAGCGGGGGGGCCGGGGAGCTGTTTTTT,CASRGASGGAGELFF
TRBJ2-1,TRBD2,few,TRBV2,TGTGCCAGCAAACCTAGCGGGGGTTATAATGAGCAGTTCTTC,CASKPSGGYNEQFF
TRBJ1-2,TRBD1,.,TRBV6-2/TRBV6-3,TGTGCCAGCAGCCAGGACAGGGCCTATGGCTACACCTTC,CASSQDRAYGYTF
TRBJ2-5,TRBD2,.,TRBV12-3/TRBV12-4,TGTGCCAGCCTACCCGGACTAGGGGAGACCCAGTACTTC,CASLPGLGETQYF
TRBJ2-1,TRBD2,.,TRBV20-1,TGCAGTGCTAGTGGGACTATAGAGGCTCGCTCCTACAATGAGCAGTTCTTC,CSASGTIEARSYNEQFF
TRBJ2-1,TRBD2,.,TRBV11-3,TGTGCCAGCGGGGATCCGAGCGGGAGGGCCTTTGAGCAGTTCTTC,CASGDPSGRAFEQFF
TRBJ1-1,.,.,TRBV30,TGTGCCTGGAGTCGGTTCCGCGGGCCCCAAAATCCTGAAGCTTTCTTT,CAWSRFRGPQNPEAFF
TRBJ2-7,.,once,TRBV5-6,TGTGCCAGCAGCTTGTCCGGACTTAGCTCCTACGAGCAGTACTTC,CASSLSGLSSYEQYF
TRBJ2-5,.,.,TRBV6-5,TGTGCCAGTCACGGGACTCGATCCGGGCAAGAGACCCAGTACTTC,CASHGTRSGQETQYF
TRBJ1-3,.,.,TRBV10-3,TGTGCCATCAGTGAGTCCGGGAGTCGCGGAAACACCATATATTTT,CAISESGSRGNTIYF
TRBJ2-5,.,.,TRBV27,TGTGCCAGCAGTTCGGTTAGCGGTGAGACCCAGTACTTC,CASSSVSGETQYF
TRBJ2-7,.,.,TRBV2,TGTGCCAGCAGCACGACAGGCGTCGATACCTACGAGCAGTACTTC,CASSTTGVDTYEQYF
TRBJ1-3,.,.,TRBV28,TGTGCCAGCAGGGTGCCAGGGGTAGCAAACACCATATATTTT,CASRVPGVANTIYF
TRBJ1-1,.,.,TRBV6-5,TGTGCCAGCAGTTACCTACAGATGAACACTGAAGCTTTCTTT,CASSYLQMNTEAFF
TRBJ2-5,TRBD2,.,TRBV28,TGTGCCAGCAGTTATCTAGCGGGGCCGGTGGAGACCCAGTACTTC,CASSYLAGPVETQYF
TRBJ1-6,.,.,TRBV7-3,TGTGCCAGCAGCCAGACCGGAGGGAATTCACCCCTCCACTTT,CASSQTGGNSPLHF
TRBJ2-3,TRBD2,.,TRBV10-3,TGTGCCATCAGCGACGGGACTAGCGGGGCAGATACGCAGTATTTT,CAISDGTSGADTQYF
TRBJ1-4,.,.,TRBV21-1,TGTGCCAGCAGCAGACCACAGGGGGGGTATGAAAAACTGTTTTTT,CASSRPQGGYEKLFF
TRBJ1-4,TRBD1,.,TRBV9,TGTGCCAGCAGCGCCAACAGGGGGCCTGGAGAAAAACTGTTTTTT,CASSANRGPGEKLFF
TRBJ2-3,TRBD2,.,TRBV2,TGTGCCAGCCTAGGACCGGGACTAGCGGGAGAGTTGGATACGCAGTATTTT,CASLGPGLAGELDTQYF
TRBJ2-7,TRBD1,.,TRBV23-1,TGCGCCAGCAGTCAATCGGGACAGGGGACCGAGCAGTACTTC,CASSQSGQGTEQYF
TRBJ2-5,TRBD2,.,TRBV6-2/TRBV6-3,TGTGCCAGCAGTCGTTCGTCTAGCGGAGAGACCCAGTACTTC,CASSRSSSGETQYF
TRBJ2-7,.,.,TRBV9,TGTGCCAGCAGCTCCCACGGGGATCTATCCTACGAGCAGTACTTC,CASSSHGDLSYEQYF
TRBJ1-5,.,.,TRBV23-1,TGCGCCAGCAGTCAAAGGGCCGGACAACGTCGCAATCAGCCCCAGCATTTT,CASSQRAGQRRNQPQHF
TRBJ2-3,TRBD2,.,TRBV9,TGTGCCAGCAGCGTAGAAGCGGGGGGCACAGATACGCAGTATTTT,CASSVEAGGTDTQYF
TRBJ2-1,TRBD2,.,TRBV19,TGTGCCAGTAGCCCACTAGCGGGAGATTGGAATGAGCAGTTCTTC,CASSPLAGDWNEQFF
TRBJ2-3,TRBD2,.,TRBV4-3,TGCGCCAGCAGCCAAGGGACTAGCGACACAGATACGCAGTATTTT,CASSQGTSDTDTQYF
TRBJ1-2,TRBD1,.,TRBV7-2,TGTGCCAGCAGCTTATACCGGGACAGTTTTAACTATGGCTACACCTTC,CASSLYRDSFNYGYTF
TRBJ2-1,.,.,TRBV5-6,TGTGCCAGCAGCTTGTCAGGAGGCTCCTACAATGAGCAGTTCTTC,CASSLSGGSYNEQFF
TRBJ1-5,.,few,TRBV10-2,TGCGCCAGCAGTTCAGGGGCCCGACAGCCCCAGCATTTT,CASSSGARQPQHF
TRBJ1-2,TRBD1,.,TRBV5-1,TGCGCCAGCAGCTTCGGGACAGGGTATGGCTACACCTTC,CASSFGTGYGYTF
TRBJ2-1,.,.,TRBV3-1/TRBV3-2,TGTGCCAGCAGCCAAGGAGTTATTGGGACTCCCGAGGAGCAGTTCTTC,CASSQGVIGTPEEQFF
TRBJ2-3,.,.,TRBV18,TGTGCCAGCCATAAGGCGGGGAGAGATACGCAGTATTTT,CASHKAGRDTQYF
TRBJ1-2,TRBD1,.,TRBV19,TGTGCCAGTGCAGACAGGGTGATCTATGGCTACACCTTC,CASADRVIYGYTF
TRBJ2-5,TRBD1,few,TRBV3-1/TRBV3-2,TGTGCCAGCAGCCCGACAGGGGTACAAGAGACCCAGTACTTC,CASSPTGVQETQYF
TRBJ2-1,.,.,TRBV10-3,TGTGCCATCTCAACGGGGGGCGGGGCCTACAATGAGCAGTTCTTC,CAISTGGGAYNEQFF
TRBJ1-1,TRBD1,.,TRBV7-8,TGTGCCAGCAGCTTCGGACAGGGGAGGTACACTGAAGCTTTCTTT,CASSFGQGRYTEAFF
TRBJ2-1,.,.,TRBV2,TGTGCCAGCAGTGAGGTGGTTAGAGATGAGCAGTTCTTC,CASSEVVRDEQFF
TRBJ1-2,.,.,TRBV11-3,TGTGCCAGCAGCTTATCTAGCGGCTGGAACTATGGCTACACCTTC,CASSLSSGWNYGYTF
TRBJ2-3,.,.,TRBV28,TGTGCCAGCAGTGGTAGCCGGATACATACGCAGTATTTT,CASSGSRIHTQYF
TRBJ2-2,TRBD1,.,TRBV5-8,TGTGCCAGCAGCTTGGAGCAGGGGGCAGAGACCGGGGAGCTGTTTTTT,CASSLEQGAETGELFF
TRBJ2-1,.,.,TRBV4-1,TGCGCCAGCAGCCACGCGGGACCCATCTCCTACAATGAGCAGTTCTTC,CASSHAGPISYNEQFF
TRBJ2-7,.,.,TRBV5-6,TGTGCCAGCACCATAAGGGGCGGCTACGAGCAGTACTTC,CASTIRGGYEQYF
TRBJ2-4,TRBD2,.,TRBV15,TGTGCCACCAGCCCTCATGGGGCTAGCGGAAACATTCAGTACTTC,CATSPHGASGNIQYF
TRBJ2-7,.,.,TRBV11-3,TGTGCCAGCAGCTTAGATGATGGTGGCGGGGCAGCCTACGAGCAGTACTTC,CASSLDDGGGAAYEQYF
TRBJ2-7,TRBD2,.,TRBV7-9,TGTGCCAGCAGCTCACAGCGGGGGCCTCACTACGAGCAGTACTTC,CASSSQRGPHYEQYF
TRBJ1-2,.,.,TRBV5-6,TGTGCCAGCAGCTTGGAGGCGGGAGGCTACACCTTC,CASSLEAGGYTF
TRBJ2-5,TRBD1,.,TRBV24-1,TGTGCCACCAGTGATCGTGGACAGGGTGGAGGGGAGACCCAGTACTTC,CATSDRGQGGGETQYF
TRBJ2-1,.,.,TRBV2,TGTGCCAGCAGTGACAACACCGACAATGAGCAGTTCTTC,CASSDNTDNEQFF
TRBJ2-1,.,few,TRBV20-1,TGCAGTGCAACACGACAGAATGAGCAGTTCTTC,CSATRQNEQFF
TRBJ2-1,TRBD2,.,TRBV6-5,TGTGCCAGCAGCGCGGGCGGGGGGCTGAATGAGCAGTTCTTC,CASSAGGGLNEQFF
TRBJ1-2,.,few,TRBV6-6,TGTGCCAGCAGCGCGTATGGCTACACCTTC,CASSAYGYTF